Below, one T cell receptor beta chain is given with its context. This clonotype has only a few counts. There is no known antigen for this receptor. The sample holds no much larger clone one base away, and base qualities are not on file. These data are taken from a study of CD8 T cells in ankylosing spondylitis (dated 2017 in TCRdb). In the study overall: The study set out to find disease-linked TCR variants by profiling T cell receptor beta repertoires in ankylosing spondylitis patients and healthy donors. In total, the full study cohort was made up of some 110 healthy donors and some 26 ankylosing spondylitis patients. Peripheral blood was sampled, and synovial fluid was additionally collected from ankylosing spondylitis patients. Study-wide findings and limitations: Significant enrichment of the disease-linked clones was reported in matched synovial fluid samples from ankylosing spondylitis patients. Some of the motif variants had been reported before in the synovial fluid and blood of reactive arthritis patients, a finding that suggests common disease-initiation mechanisms. In peripheral blood, the disease-linked clones were found at relatively low frequencies and had a CD8+ phenotype. A TCR beta motif made up of eight highly homologous amino acid variants appeared to be characteristic of blood from ankylosing spondylitis patients.

TCRdb lists the instrument as Illumina HiSeq 2500. Quantitative 5'-RACE with molecular barcodes was the method used to prepare the TCR beta libraries. The study's processing was this. A new computational method, built on a probabilistic model of VDJ rearrangement, was used to identify disease-linked TCR variants. TCRdb reworked the public reads: Q25 trimming with fastp, MiXCR clone assembly, productive beta chains retained. Identical CDR3 protein sequences are pooled into one entry, listed with their most common genes and DNA. TCRdb's processing, not the study's, gives the V and J calls here. A total of about 320,000 distinct CDR3 sequences appear in this sample, roughly 12% of them only once. Roughly 9.2% of the sample is held by the ten biggest clonotypes. From a lookup of the germline V gene, CDR1 and CDR2 are MDHEN and SYDVKM. V trim: 6 bases; J trim: 2 bases; unmatched bases: 4. The CDR3 runs 15 residues from the cysteine to the phenylalanine. The DNA shown is the 45-base CDR3, in frame from base 1.

The sample consisted of blood, either unsorted or a sorted T cell fraction (not recorded which). The rearrangement combines TRBV28 with TRBJ2-3; the central 11 bases match TRBD2. This sequence originates from a female donor with ankylosing spondylitis or in good health (not recorded which). The nucleotides are TGTGCCAGCAGCCCGACTAGCGGGATCACAGATACGCAGTATTTT. Translation gives CASSPTSGITDTQYF.